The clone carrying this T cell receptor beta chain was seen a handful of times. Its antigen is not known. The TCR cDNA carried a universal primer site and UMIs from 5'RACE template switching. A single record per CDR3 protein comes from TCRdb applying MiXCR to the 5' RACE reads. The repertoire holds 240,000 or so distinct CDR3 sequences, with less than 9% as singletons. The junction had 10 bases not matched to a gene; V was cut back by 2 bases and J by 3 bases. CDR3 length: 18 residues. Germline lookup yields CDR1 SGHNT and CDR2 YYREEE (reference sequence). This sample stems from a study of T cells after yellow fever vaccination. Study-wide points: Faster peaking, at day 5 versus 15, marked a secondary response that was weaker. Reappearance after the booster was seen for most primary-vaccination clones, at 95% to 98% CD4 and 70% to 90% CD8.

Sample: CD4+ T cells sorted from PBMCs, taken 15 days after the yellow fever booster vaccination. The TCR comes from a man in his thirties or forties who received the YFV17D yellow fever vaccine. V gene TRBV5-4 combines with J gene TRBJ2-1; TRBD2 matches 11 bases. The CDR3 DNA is TGTGCCAGCAGCTTTTCCTTACTCACTAGCGGGAGCTACAATGAGCAGTTCTTC. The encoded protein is CASSFSLLTSGSYNEQFF.